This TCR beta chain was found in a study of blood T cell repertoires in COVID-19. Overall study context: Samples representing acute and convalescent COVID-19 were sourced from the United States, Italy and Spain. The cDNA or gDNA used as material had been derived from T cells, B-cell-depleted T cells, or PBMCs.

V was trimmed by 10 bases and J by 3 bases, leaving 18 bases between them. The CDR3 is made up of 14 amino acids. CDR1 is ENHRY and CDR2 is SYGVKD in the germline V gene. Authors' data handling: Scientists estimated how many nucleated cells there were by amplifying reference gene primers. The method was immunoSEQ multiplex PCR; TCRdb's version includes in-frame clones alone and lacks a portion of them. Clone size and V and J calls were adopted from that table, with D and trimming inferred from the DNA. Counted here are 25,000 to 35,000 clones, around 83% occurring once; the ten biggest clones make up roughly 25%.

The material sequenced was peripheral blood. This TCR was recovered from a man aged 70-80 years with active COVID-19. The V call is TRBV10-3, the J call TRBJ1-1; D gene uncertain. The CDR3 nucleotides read TGTGCCACCCAATTACGGGGTAAGGACACTGAAGCTTTCTTT. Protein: CATQLRGKDTEAFF.